This T cell receptor beta chain was sequenced in a study of response to subunit inactivated influenza vaccine. Study conclusions and caveats: It was the authors' suggestion that each seasonal influenza vaccination recruits few new T cells.

This clonotype has just a few counts. Its target is not known. TCRdb fed the RT-PCR reads into MiXCR, producing one record per CDR3 protein. The sample lists 650,000 to 700,000 distinct CDR3 sequences, approximately 14% occurring once. The TCR originated in a man aged 45 to 65 who received an inactivated influenza vaccine. The sample here was PBMCs from blood, taken 11 to 12 days after vaccination.

The CDR3 region is CASSQEGTGFEKLFF. CDR3 bases: TGCGCCAGCAGCCAAGAAGGGACAGGGTTTGAAAAACTGTTTTTT. V gene TRBV4-1 combines with J gene TRBJ1-4; 9 nucleotides align to TRBD1. The germline gives CDR1 MGHRA, CDR2 YSYEKL. With V trimmed by 0 bases and J by 7 bases, 3 bases remained unmatched. The CDR3 extends over 15 amino acids.